Given below is one T cell receptor beta chain in context. Its cognate antigen has yet to be identified. The record has no base qualities; no much larger clone is one base away. TCRbeta CDR3 regions were amplified from genomic DNA using the immunoSEQ Assay, a bias-controlled multiplex PCR. As for the authors' bioinformatics: The number of nucleated cells in each sample was estimated by amplification of reference gene primers within the assay. To quantify the absolute abundance of each unique TCRbeta CDR3 rearrangement, sequence reads were collapsed and filtered. For each sample, productive Simpson clonality was calculated as the square root of Simpson's diversity index across productive rearrangements. The source is immuneACCESS, and TCRdb retained only in-frame sequences with V and J called. Part of the clones is not carried over; for the studies checked, unresolved V genes explain less than half of this, and the remainder is unexplained. V and J calls and clone size follow that table, whereas D and trimming were derived from the DNA. The sample table holds roughly 150,000 clones, of which more than 75% were seen once. The top ten clones comprise roughly 2% of the sample.

A second Seattle source provided samples from volunteer blood donors who had recovered from COVID-19. Collaborating institutions collected whole blood in K2EDTA tubes following their own protocols. For TCRbeta analysis, collaborator samples were shipped as frozen whole blood, as isolated PBMCs, or as DNA extracted from either sample type. CDR1 and CDR2 are drawn from the germline V gene: SQVTM, ANQGSEA. The CDR3 runs 14 amino acids, cysteine and phenylalanine included. The retained sequence is limited to the CDR3, 42 bases, with the frame set at the first base. Trimming removed 7 bases from V and 7 bases from J; the gene matches leave 14 bases unexplained. The data were taken from a study of blood T cell repertoires in COVID-19 (dated by TCRdb to 2019 to 2021). About the study as a whole: Samples from collaborators originated in the United States, Italy and Spain and spanned both the acute and convalescent phases of COVID-19. The material from the prospective study consisted of cDNA or gDNA derived from T cells, B-cell-depleted T cells, or PBMCs. Subjects who had been exposed to COVID-19, were actively infected with it, or had recovered from it provided the deeply sampled blood TCRbeta repertoires that made up the dataset. The repertoires were made available in a free public database intended to serve as a resource for research on the immune response to SARS-CoV-2. The samples were drawn from two sources: the first 160 participants of the ongoing ImmuneRACE study, and 1,000 to 1,500 subjects contributed by 6 global collaborators. Nearly every sample came with metadata listing a de-identified subject ID, COVID-19 status, age in years and sex. Where HLA class I and class II types were available, the types were taken from metadata supplied by the sample provider, not from assay-based typing. Summary of the overall study and its limitations: Clinical and demographic metadata were provided uncurated, with the amount varying by source and participant.

The receptor was derived from a man between 50 and 59 years old who had recovered from COVID-19. This chain is built from TRBV29-1 and TRBJ1-1, with 8 junctional bases fitting TRBD1. Specimen: peripheral blood. The nucleotide sequence is TGCAGCGGGACCCCCGGACAGGGAGGAGGTGAAGCTTTCTTT. It codes for CSGTPGQGGGEAFF.